This T cell receptor (beta chain) was retrieved from a study of T cell responses to AZD1222 COVID-19 vaccine. Overall study context: Pooled in the analysis were second doses at about 4 or about 12 weeks.

Note on this clone: Its antigen is still unknown.

Repertoires were generated with immunoSEQ multiplex PCR, while TCRdb's copy carries only in-frame clones and drops some. Among some 100,000 clones listed, about 85% were seen once. Whole-study results and caveats: The study identified only a handful of AZD1222 recipients as seropositive at baseline. Regions left unmutated in variants are reportedly the target of nearly half of spike-specific TCRs.

This receptor was identified in an adult in good health. This specimen was peripheral blood, taken on day 0 of AZD1222 vaccination.

The CDR3 coding sequence is TGTGCCAGCAGTTACTCGCGACTGCACCTGTTCTTC. Translated, it gives CASSYSRLHLFF. The chain couples TRBV6-5 to TRBJ2-1, with D unresolved. Germline lookup yields CDR1 MNHEY and CDR2 SVGAGI. This CDR3 has 12 residues. V was pared by 0 bases and J by 15 bases, with 12 bases between.